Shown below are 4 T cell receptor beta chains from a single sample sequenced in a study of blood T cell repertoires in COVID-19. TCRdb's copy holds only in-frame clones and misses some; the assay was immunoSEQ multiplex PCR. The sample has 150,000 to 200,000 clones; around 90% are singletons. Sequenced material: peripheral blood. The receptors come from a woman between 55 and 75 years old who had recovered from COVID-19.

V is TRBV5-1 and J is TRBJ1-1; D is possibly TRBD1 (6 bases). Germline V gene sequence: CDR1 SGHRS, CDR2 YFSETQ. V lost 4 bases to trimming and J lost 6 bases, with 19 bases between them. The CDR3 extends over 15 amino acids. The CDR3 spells CASSHPHREGAEAFF. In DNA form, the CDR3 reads TGCGCCAGCAGCCATCCGCACAGGGAAGGGGCTGAAGCTTTCTTT. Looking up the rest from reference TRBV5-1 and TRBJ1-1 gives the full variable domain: KAGVTQTPRYLIKTRGQQVTLSCSPISGHRSVSWYQQTPGQGLQFLFEYFSETQRNKGNFPGRFSGRQFSNSRSEMNVSTLELGDSALYLCASSHPHREGAEAFFGQGTRLTVV.

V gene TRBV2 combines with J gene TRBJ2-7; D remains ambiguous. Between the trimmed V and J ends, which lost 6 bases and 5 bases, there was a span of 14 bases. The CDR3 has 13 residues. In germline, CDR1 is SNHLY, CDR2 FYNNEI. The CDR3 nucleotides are TGTGCCAGCAGCTCTAAGCCAGGTAACGAGCAGTACTTC. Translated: CASSSKPGNEQYF.

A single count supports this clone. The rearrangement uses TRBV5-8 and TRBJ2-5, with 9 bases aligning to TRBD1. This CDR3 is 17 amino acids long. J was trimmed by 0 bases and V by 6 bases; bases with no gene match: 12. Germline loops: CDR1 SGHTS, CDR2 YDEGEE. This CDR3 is CASTALTGTGYQETQYF. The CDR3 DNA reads TGTGCCAGCACCGCCCTAACCGGGACAGGGTACCAAGAGACCCAGTACTTC.

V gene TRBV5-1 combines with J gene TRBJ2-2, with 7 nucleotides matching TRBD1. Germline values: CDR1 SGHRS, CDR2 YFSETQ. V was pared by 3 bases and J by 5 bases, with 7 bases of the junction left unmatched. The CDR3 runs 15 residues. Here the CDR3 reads CASSSGQSVTGELFF. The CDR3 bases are TGCGCCAGCAGCTCGGGACAGTCCGTGACCGGGGAGCTGTTTTTT.